Shown below are 24 T cell receptor beta chains from a single sample sequenced in a study of blood T cell repertoires in COVID-19 (TCRdb year 2020). Library generation was performed with the immunoSEQ multiplex PCR assay. What TCRdb holds here is the immuneACCESS table cut down to in-frame rearrangements. Part of the clones is not present; checked against another copy, under half of the missing clones reflect an unresolved V gene, and the others are unexplained. This sample comprises fewer than 650,000 clones, less than 90% of them detected only once. In total, the top ten clones hold 7.5% to 9.5% of the sample. The source material was peripheral blood. These receptors were obtained from a woman in her fifties or sixties with COVID-19, enrolled during active disease.

V usage is TRBV19 and J usage is TRBJ2-2; 7 bases agree with TRBD2. Germline CDR1 LNHDA, CDR2 SQIVND (reference sequence). V shed 0 bases, J shed 7 bases, and the junction held 11 bases outside the gene matches. The CDR3 extends over 17 amino acids. The CDR3 is CASSIDLWEGPDGELFF. As DNA, the CDR3 is TGTGCCAGTAGTATAGATCTTTGGGAGGGGCCTGACGGGGAGCTGTTTTTT.

This clone is a singleton in its sample. The chain combines TRBV5-1 with TRBJ2-3; 14 nucleotides line up with TRBD2. Trimming cost V 4 bases and J 2 bases; bases outside gene matches: 9. The CDR3 runs to 18 residues. Germline V CDR1 and CDR2: SGHRS, YFSETQ. The CDR3 coding sequence is TGCGCCAGCAGCCAGACCGGGACTAGCGGGGGATACACAGATACGCAGTATTTT. It translates to CASSQTGTSGGYTDTQYF.

This chain joins TRBV19 and TRBJ2-6, with D uncertain. CDR3 length equals 16 residues. The germline V gene has CDR1 LNHDA and CDR2 SQIVND (reference sequence). Trimming shortened V by 0 bases and J by 4 bases, and 10 bases separated the two germline ends. The CDR3 protein is CASSIDGRLGANVLTF. CDR3 in DNA: TGTGCCAGTAGTATAGATGGCAGGTTAGGGGCCAACGTCCTGACTTTC.

The rearrangement uses TRBV14 and TRBJ2-7; possibly TRBD1 for D (6 bases). V gave up 2 bases and J gave up 1 base, with 12 bases separating them. Germline CDR1 and CDR2: SGHDN and FVKESK. The CDR3 extends over 15 amino acids. CDR3 sequence reads: CASSQSQGVSYEQYF. The CDR3 coding sequence is TGTGCCAGCAGCCAATCACAGGGAGTTTCCTACGAGCAGTACTTC.

This clone showed up just once. This chain connects TRBV29-1 to TRBJ2-7, with unresolved D. V gave up 7 bases and J gave up 2 bases, with 12 bases separating them. Germline V CDR1 and CDR2: SQVTM, ANQGSEA. This CDR3 spans 12 amino acids. The CDR3 spells CSAVTGAYEQYF. The CDR3 bases are TGCAGCGCCGTGACTGGAGCCTACGAGCAGTACTTC.

The V gene is TRBV12-3 or TRBV12-4, the J gene TRBJ2-7; D remains ambiguous. V was clipped by 1 base and J by 1 base, with 5 bases between them. CDR3 length: 13 residues. CDR3 sequence (DNA): TGTGCCAGCAGTTTAGGCGGTTCCTACGAGCAGTACTTC. This sequence encodes CASSLGGSYEQYF.

This rearrangement joins TRBV18 to TRBJ1-1; D may be TRBD1 (6 bases). This CDR3 is 15 amino acids long. The V gene lost 6 bases and the J gene lost 4 bases, with 18 bases spanning the gap. CDR1 is KGHSH, CDR2 LQKENI, per germline. The CDR3 DNA sequence: TGTGCCAGCTCCCTGTCAGGGGTAGTGGGCACTGAAGCTTTCTTT. Encoded protein: CASSLSGVVGTEAFF.

The chain carries TRBV7-3 and TRBJ1-2, with a weak D call TRBD1 (5 bases). Looked up from germline, CDR1 is SGHTA and CDR2 is FQGTGA. V lost 2 bases and J 1 base, leaving 14 bases between the germline ends. The CDR3 runs 16 residues. The CDR3 DNA sequence: TGTGCCAGCAGCTTAGTGGGGGGACCGAGTAACTATGGCTACACCTTC. Encoded protein: CASSLVGGPSNYGYTF.

This chain links TRBV4-1 with TRBJ1-5, with D possibly TRBD1 on 5 matching bases. The CDR3 runs 13 residues. Germline values: CDR1 MGHRA, CDR2 YSYEKL. Between the trimmed V and J ends, which lost 4 bases and 9 bases, there was a span of 13 bases. The CDR3 DNA is TGCGCCAGCAGCCGGGCCCGGGGGACGCCCCAGCATTTT. Translation: CASSRARGTPQHF.

In this sample, this clone turned up once. J is TRBJ2-5 and V is TRBV24-1, with D perhaps matching TRBD2 (6 bases). The germline CDR1 and CDR2 sequences are KGHDR and SFDVKD. Trimming pared 3 bases from V and 3 bases from J, leaving 13 bases between. This CDR3 is 15 amino acids long. In nucleotides, the CDR3 is TGTGCCACCAGTGATATCGGGACTGCAAAAGAGACCCAGTACTTC. Protein sequence: CATSDIGTAKETQYF.

This clone came up once. The J gene is TRBJ1-6, the V gene TRBV5-1; TRBD1 matches at 10 bases. Unmatched junction bases numbered 10, after V lost 4 bases and J lost 9 bases. This CDR3 region has 16 residues. CDR1 and CDR2 (germline): SGHRS, YFSETQ. CDR3: CASSRGSDRGISPLHF. As DNA, the CDR3 is TGCGCCAGCAGCCGAGGATCGGACAGGGGGATTTCACCCCTCCACTTT. Drawing the rest from reference TRBV5-1 and TRBJ1-6, the complete variable domain is KAGVTQTPRYLIKTRGQQVTLSCSPISGHRSVSWYQQTPGQGLQFLFEYFSETQRNKGNFPGRFSGRQFSNSRSEMNVSTLELGDSALYLCASSRGSDRGISPLHFGNGTRLTVT.

CDR3 sequence: CASSWGLAGGTDTQYF. CDR3 DNA: TGCGCCAGCAGCTGGGGACTAGCGGGGGGCACAGATACGCAGTATTTT. The chain carries TRBV5-1 and TRBJ2-3; 14 bases line up with TRBD2. Trimming took 3 bases from V and 1 from J; bases not matched to a gene: 1. The CDR3 is made up of 16 amino acids. In germline, CDR1 is SGHRS, CDR2 YFSETQ.

Comments on this clone: The sample carries other DNA sequences with the same CDR3. The chain joins TRBV19 to TRBJ2-3, with D tentatively TRBD1 (5 bases). Germline-derived CDR1 and CDR2 are LNHDA and SQIVND (reference sequence). This CDR3 has 14 residues. V lost 5 bases and J 1 base, leaving 10 bases between the germline ends. The CDR3 DNA sequence: TGTGCCAGTAGTCCCTTACAGGGCACAGATACGCAGTATTTT. It encodes CASSPLQGTDTQYF.

The chain joins TRBV19 to TRBJ2-1; TRBD1 might be the D (6 bases). CDR1 is LNHDA and CDR2 is SQIVND in the germline V gene (reference sequence). The CDR3 runs to 13 residues. Trimming left V 5 bases short and J 10 bases short, with 15 bases between. CDR3 nucleotide sequence: TGTGCCAGTAGTTACTCAGGGGCCTTGGAGCAGTTCTTC. Protein product: CASSYSGALEQFF.

The J gene is TRBJ1-2, the V gene TRBV28, with 9 bases lining up with TRBD1. The germline gives CDR1 MDHEN, CDR2 SYDVKM. Trimming at V came to 9 bases and at J to 6 bases, leaving 8 bases not matched to a gene. CDR3 length: 13 residues. CDR3 sequence reads: CASREQGANGYTF. The CDR3 DNA follows: TGTGCCAGTAGAGAACAGGGGGCGAATGGCTACACCTTC.

V and J are TRBV18 and TRBJ1-6; the D is unclear. Between the trimmed V and J ends, which lost 3 bases and 7 bases, there was a span of 13 bases. The CDR3 extends over 15 amino acids. Germline V lookup: CDR1 KGHSH, CDR2 LQKENI. The CDR3 DNA is TGTGCCAGCTCACCTGTCGGGTACGGCAATTCACCCCTCCACTTT. Its protein is CASSPVGYGNSPLHF.

The chain recombines TRBV11-3 with TRBJ2-3; perhaps TRBD2 as D (5 bases). CDR3 size: 15 residues. The germline CDR1 and CDR2 sequences are SGHNT and YENEEA. V was clipped by 1 base and J by 6 bases, with 14 bases between them. The CDR3 coding sequence is TGTGCCAGCAGCTTAGGGGGAACTAGGTCGGATACGCAGTATTTT. It codes for CASSLGGTRSDTQYF.

This chain uses TRBV18 with TRBJ2-7; no clear D gene. The CDR3 contains 13 residues. The germline V and J ends were trimmed by 4 bases and 5 bases, with 12 bases remaining between them. Per germline, CDR1 KGHSH and CDR2 LQKENI. The chain's CDR3 is CASSRSTLHEQYF. The CDR3 coding sequence is TGTGCCAGCTCACGGTCCACTCTCCACGAGCAGTACTTC.

This clone was observed a few times. The chain couples TRBV7-8 to TRBJ2-5; no clear D. Trimming took off 2 bases at V and 7 bases at J, with 20 bases between the two ends. The germline V gene encodes CDR1 SGHVS and CDR2 FQNEAQ. This CDR3 has 16 amino acids. CDR3 sequence: CASSLFQQPGLGTQYF. CDR3 sequence (DNA): TGTGCCAGCAGCTTATTCCAGCAGCCTGGGCTTGGGACCCAGTACTTC.

J is TRBJ2-7 and V is TRBV25-1; TRBD1 matches at 7 bases. The J segment lost 7 bases and the V segment lost 2 bases, leaving 14 bases of the junction unmatched. The CDR3 covers 16 residues. In germline, CDR1 is MGHDK, CDR2 SYGVNS. CDR3: CASSERGTGVAREQYF. The DNA for the CDR3 is TGTGCCAGCAGTGAACGGGGAACAGGGGTGGCTAGGGAGCAGTACTTC.

The rearrangement uses TRBV25-1 and TRBJ1-2; D uncertain. Trimming left V 8 bases short and J 2 bases short, with 12 bases between. CDR1 and CDR2 from the germline V gene are MGHDK and SYGVNS. The CDR3 loop spans 13 amino acids. In DNA form, the CDR3 reads TGTGCCAGCGCCCGGGGTATGAACTATGGCTACACCTTC. Protein product: CASARGMNYGYTF.

The chain links TRBV9 to TRBJ2-3; TRBD2 is a possible D gene (5 bases). The CDR3 consists of 16 residues. Germline values: CDR1 SGDLS, CDR2 YYNGEE. The V and J ends lost 2 bases and 4 bases respectively, with 17 bases between them. The CDR3 spells CASSVDTRRVADTQYF. The CDR3 DNA reads as TGTGCCAGCAGCGTCGATACTAGAAGGGTGGCAGATACGCAGTATTTT.

V usage is TRBV21-1 and J usage is TRBJ1-4; TRBD1, as called in the table, went unchecked against the DNA. TRBV21-1 is shown as a pseudogene. The length of the CDR3 is 14 residues. The CDR3 spells CASSRDSLNEKLFF. The CDR3 region has the DNA TGTGCCAGCAGCAGGGACAGTTTGAATGAAAAACTGTTTTTT.

The rearrangement uses TRBV7-9 and TRBJ1-1; D unclear. Germline CDR1 is SEHNR and CDR2 is FQNEAQ (reference sequence). The V end lost 3 bases, the J end lost 3 bases, and 2 bases lay between the germline ends. The length of the CDR3 is 11 residues. CDR3 in DNA: TGTGCCAGCAGCTTCGACACTGAAGCTTTCTTT. Its protein product is CASSFDTEAFF.